This T cell receptor beta chain was recovered during a study of Ad26.COV2.S vaccination and SARS-CoV-2 variants. TCRdb keeps only in-frame clones here, not all; method: immunoSEQ multiplex PCR. The sample yields hundreds of thousands of clones, around nine tenths seen once. The treatment was: around 19 received Ad26.COV2.S at low or high dose, single or two shots; about 5 received placebo; per-sample allocation not given. Sampling was performed 63 days after the first vaccine or placebo injection. The V and J ends lost 5 bases and 6 bases respectively, with 8 bases between them. The length of the CDR3 is 12 residues. Germline values: CDR1 SGHAT, CDR2 FQNNGV.

This clonotype was sampled from a person aged 18-60 years who received the Ad26.COV2.S COVID-19 vaccine or a placebo. Sequencing used peripheral blood, obtained in a trial of Ad26.COV2.S vaccine versus placebo. The chain is built from TRBV11-2 and TRBJ2-1; D not resolved. This chain's CDR3 is CASSALPNEQFF. The CDR3 DNA follows: TGTGCCAGCAGCGCCCTTCCCAATGAGCAGTTCTTC.